This is a list of T cell receptor beta chains from one sample in a study of long-term antiretroviral therapy in people with HIV. Libraries were prepared by immunoSEQ multiplex PCR; TCRdb keeps only in-frame clonotypes and omits some of them. Counted here are fewer than 25,000 clones, about 90% occurring once; the ten biggest clones make up roughly 3.1%. Material: unsorted PBMCs, obtained approximately 2.6 years after starting antiretroviral therapy. All receptors derive from a woman in her forties or fifties with HIV. The CDR3 runs from the conserved cysteine through the conserved F or W. The D gene is left open where the match is weak. A row's size may be missing; if present it is once, few, many or a size class.

j_call d_call v_call clone_size cdr3_nt cdr3_aa
TRBJ2-2 NA TRBV5-1 NA TGCGCCAGCAGCTTGGACCCTGTAGGGGCCGGGGAGCTGTTTTTT CASSLDPVGAGELFF
TRBJ2-2 NA TRBV9 NA TGTGCCAGCAGCCTAGGGGGAAGGGGCACCGGGGAGCTGTTTTTT CASSLGGRGTGELFF
TRBJ2-3 TRBD1 TRBV5-4 NA TGTGCCAGCAGCCCGGGACAGAGCACAGATACGCAGTATTTT CASSPGQSTDTQYF
TRBJ2-7 TRBD1 TRBV19 NA TGTGCCAGTAGTACCCTGACAGGGTTCTACGAGCAGTACTTC CASSTLTGFYEQYF
TRBJ2-3 NA TRBV5-1 NA TGCGCCAGCAGCTTGGCGGCCCGAGAGACAGATACGCAGTATTTT CASSLAARETDTQYF
TRBJ2-3 TRBD2 TRBV29-1 NA TGCAGCGTTGAAGGACTAGCGGGGCGCACAGATACGCAGTATTTT CSVEGLAGRTDTQYF
TRBJ1-1 NA TRBV25-1 NA TGTGCCAGCGTCAGAGGGCCCCATGAAGCTTTCTTT CASVRGPHEAFF
TRBJ2-7 TRBD1 TRBV7-9 NA TGTGCCAGCAGCGCTCCGGGACAGGGTACCTACGAGCAGTACTTC CASSAPGQGTYEQYF
TRBJ1-2 TRBD1 TRBV28 NA TGTGCCAGCAGCTCTCCAGGGGGCGGTTCTGGCTATGGCTACACCTTC CASSSPGGGSGYGYTF
TRBJ2-5 NA TRBV7-2 NA TGTGCCAGCAGCTTAGTGCAAGGGTACGGAGAGACCCAGTACTTC CASSLVQGYGETQYF
TRBJ1-1 NA TRBV28 NA TGTGCCAGCAGTACTTACACTGAAGCTTTCTTT CASSTYTEAFF
TRBJ2-1 NA TRBV7-3 NA TGTGCCAGCAGCTCCCTCCCTAGCGTCGGAAATGAGCAGTTCTTC CASSSLPSVGNEQFF
TRBJ2-2 NA TRBV7-3 NA TGTGCCAGCAGCCCCACCGGTAACACCGGGGAGCTGTTTTTT CASSPTGNTGELFF
TRBJ2-1 TRBD2 TRBV6-1 NA TGTGCCAGCAGGAACCGGGGGGGAGCTGAGCAGTTCTTC CASRNRGGAEQFF
TRBJ1-2 NA TRBV29-1 NA TGCAGCGCCGCGCGCTCGGGGCTCAACTATGGCTACACCTTC CSAARSGLNYGYTF
TRBJ1-5 NA TRBV28 NA TGTGCCAGTTCCGGGATCTATAGCAATCAGCCCCAGCATTTT CASSGIYSNQPQHF
TRBJ2-1 TRBD1 TRBV7-9 NA TGTGCCAGCAGCTTCCCCAGGGGGAGCTCCTACAATGAGCAGTTCTTC CASSFPRGSSYNEQFF
TRBJ2-7 NA TRBV29-1 few TGCAGCGTTGAGGATACCTACGAGCAGTACTTC CSVEDTYEQYF
TRBJ2-7 NA TRBV5-1 NA TGCGCCAGCAGCTTGGCCATACAGACCTACGAGCAGTACTTC CASSLAIQTYEQYF
TRBJ2-1 NA TRBV27 NA TGTGCCAGCAGCTGGGGCTTTCTCTCCGGGGCCTACAATGAGCAGTTCTTC CASSWGFLSGAYNEQFF
TRBJ1-3 NA TRBV29-1 NA TGCAGCGTTGTCAAGAGCTCTGGAAACACCATATATTTT CSVVKSSGNTIYF
TRBJ2-1 NA TRBV7-9 NA TGTGCCACTACAAAAGCCTCCTACAATGAGCAGTTCTTC CATTKASYNEQFF